These 9 T cell receptor beta chains came from one sample sequenced in a study of a mutant IDH1 vaccine in newly diagnosed glioma. Sample time point: baseline, week 1 (first vaccination visit). The sample's treatment: pre-vaccination baseline after standard-of-care therapy. Libraries were prepared by immunoSEQ multiplex PCR; TCRdb keeps only in-frame clonotypes and omits some of them. Found here are about 54,000 clones, 70% to 90% of them singletons; the top ten hold about a fifth. Source: PBMCs, taken from a glioma patient treated with radiotherapy, temozolomide or both. The receptor source for this set is a man in his late teens or twenties with glioma.

This sequence joins TRBV9 and TRBJ1-3; no reliable D call. V dropped 3 bases and J dropped 4 bases, with 11 bases sitting between them. The CDR3 runs to 14 residues. Germline V gene data show CDR1 as SGDLS and CDR2 as YYNGEE. Here the CDR3 DNA reads TGTGCCAGCAGCGACCACGGAGGGGGAAACACCATATATTTT. Amino acids: CASSDHGGGNTIYF.

J is TRBJ1-1 and V is TRBV6-6, with 9 bases identical to TRBD1. In germline, CDR1 is MNHNY, CDR2 SVGAGI (reference sequence). Losses at the gene ends were 5 bases for V and 2 bases for J; bases not matched to a gene: 6. The CDR3 spans 15 residues. The CDR3 nucleotides are TGTGCCAGCAGTGATCCCACAGGGGGCAACACTGAAGCTTTCTTT. Protein: CASSDPTGGNTEAFF.

This clone was counted between two and nine times. This chain uses TRBV5-1 with TRBJ1-1; D perhaps matches TRBD1 (6 bases). CDR1 SGHRS and CDR2 YFSETQ come from the germline V gene. The CDR3 has 14 residues. V lost 2 bases and J lost 1, with 9 bases in between. The CDR3 sequence: CASSFIRGNTEAFF. For the CDR3, the DNA is TGCGCCAGCAGCTTTATCAGGGGGAACACTGAAGCTTTCTTT.

The chain has TRBV5-1 and TRBJ1-1, with D possibly being TRBD1 (5 bases). V shed 4 bases and J shed 5 bases, with 15 bases lying between them. The CDR3 loop spans 14 amino acids. Germline CDR1 reads SGHRS; CDR2 reads YFSETQ. In nucleotides, the CDR3 is TGCGCCAGCAGCCCGGACGGGGGAAGGACTGAAGCTTTCTTT. It yields the protein CASSPDGGRTEAFF.

This sequence joins TRBV28 and TRBJ2-7, with D possibly being TRBD2 (6 bases). Germline values: CDR1 MDHEN, CDR2 SYDVKM. This CDR3 is built from 15 residues. The V end lost 3 bases, the J end lost 0 bases, and 12 bases lay between the germline ends. The CDR3 DNA sequence: TGTGCCAGCAGTTTTAGGAGGGGCAGCTCCTACGAGCAGTACTTC. It specifies CASSFRRGSSYEQYF.

This chain joins TRBV9 and TRBJ2-1, with 9 bases fitting TRBD2. Trimming cost V 0 bases and J 3 bases; bases outside gene matches: 1. Germline CDR1 SGDLS, CDR2 YYNGEE. There are 15 residues in the CDR3. CDR3 DNA sequence: TGTGCCAGCAGCGTAGTTAGCGGGGGCTACAATGAGCAGTTCTTC. This translates into CASSVVSGGYNEQFF. Full variable domain (missing parts from reference TRBV9 and TRBJ2-1): DSGVTQTPKHLITATGQRVTLRCSPRSGDLSVYWYQQSLDQGLQFLIQYYNGEERAKGNILERFSAQQFPDLHSELNLSSLELGDSALYFCASSVVSGGYNEQFFGPGTRLTVL.

This rearrangement joins TRBV4-2 to TRBJ1-2, with D unclear. The CDR3 extends over 15 amino acids. V was cut by 0 bases and J by 4 bases, with 12 bases left in between. From germline, CDR1 is LGHNA and CDR2 YNFKEQ. This CDR3 reads CASSQDLSSLYGYTF. As DNA, the CDR3 is TGTGCCAGCAGCCAAGATCTATCGAGCCTCTATGGCTACACCTTC.

In regard to this clone: Other DNA sequences from this sample encode an identical CDR3 as well. V and J are TRBV9 and TRBJ1-1; no reliable D call. This CDR3 is 15 amino acids long. In germline, CDR1 is SGDLS, CDR2 YYNGEE. The germline V and J ends were trimmed by 0 bases and 1 base, with 10 bases remaining between them. CDR3 amino acids: CASSVEGAENTEAFF. CDR3 sequence (DNA): TGTGCCAGCAGCGTAGAGGGAGCGGAGAACACTGAAGCTTTCTTT.

V gene TRBV5-1 combines with J gene TRBJ2-7; D possibly uses TRBD1 or TRBD2 (5 bases each). The V gene's germline CDR1 is SGHRS and CDR2 YFSETQ. With 2 bases removed from V and 7 bases from J, the gap between germline ends came to 16 bases. There are 14 residues in the CDR3. This CDR3 reads CASSLPSGAEEQYF. The CDR3 nucleotides are TGCGCCAGCAGCTTACCCTCCGGGGCGGAAGAGCAGTACTTC.